This T cell receptor (beta chain) was sequenced for a study of shared clonotypes between healthy human individuals. Sorted-subset replicate PCR reactions were performed with 200 ng DNA, corresponding to roughly 29,000 T cell genomes. Per the original methods: ImmunoSEQ output lacked quality scores and full-length reads, limiting matched filtering. Method: immunoSEQ multiplex PCR; TCRdb's copy keeps in-frame clones and lacks some. The DNA gave D and trimming, while V, J and clone size come from that table. The sample holds a few million clones, around 94% seen once. Trimming at V came to 5 bases and at J to 4 bases, leaving 10 bases not matched to a gene. Germline lookup yields CDR1 MNHEY and CDR2 SMNVEV (reference sequence). The CDR3 has 15 amino acids. Healthy adults negative for HIV, lacking recent acute infections or vaccinations, served as donors. Nashville, Tennessee was home to all donors, who were Caucasian adults.

This TCR derives from a young man in good health. The sample consisted of naive CD4+ T cells sorted from blood. Regarding subset: CD45RA+ positively selected. The chain uses TRBV27 and TRBJ1-2, with 7 bases identical to TRBD1. CDR3 coding DNA: TGTGCCAGCAGTAGGGACAGAATCTCGTTCTATGGCTACACCTTC. Amino acid sequence: CASSRDRISFYGYTF.